These 19 T cell receptor beta chains share one sample of origin, sequenced in a study of regulatory T cells in long-lasting Graves disease. As to time point: persistent/refractory GD, antithyroid drugs over 5 years with positive TRAb. RNA from PBMCs was the source of the TCR library. Researchers made TCR beta libraries by using iRepertoire HTBI primers and running Arm-PCR on CDR3 regions. From the multiplex PCR reads, TCRdb called clonotypes with MiXCR, one entry per CDR3 protein. The table shows 400,000 to 500,000 distinct CDR3 sequences, with around a fifth occurring only once. Sequences were derived from peripheral blood mononuclear cells (PBMCs), sampled when the disease was refractory, from a patient treated with antithyroid drugs. The receptors were sampled from a female donor with Graves disease.

The chain employs TRBV29-1 and TRBJ1-2, with D unclear. Germline V lookup: CDR1 SQVTM, CDR2 ANQGSEA. This CDR3 is 11 amino acids long. Trimming removed 4 bases at V and 3 bases at J, with 6 bases between. The DNA for the CDR3 is TGCAGCGTTGCGGGAGACTATGGCTACACCTTC. Translated, it gives CSVAGDYGYTF.

J is TRBJ2-4 and V is TRBV15; D gene uncertain. The CDR3 sequence is 15 residues long. V gave up 0 bases and J gave up 0 bases, with 6 bases separating them. CDR1 is LNHNV and CDR2 is YYDKDF in the germline V gene (reference sequence). The CDR3 DNA reads TGTGCCACCAGCAGAGATACAAGAGCCAAAAACATTCAGTACTTC. It encodes CATSRDTRAKNIQYF.

Comment on this clonotype: A read error may produce the germline difference seen at one junction end. The CDR3 loop reads CGVLGGFQETQYF. The CDR3 bases are TGCGGCGTTCTGGGCGGGTTTCAAGAGACCCAGTACTTC. V usage is TRBV29-1 and J usage is TRBJ2-5; D might be TRBD2 (5 bases). The germline gives CDR1 SQVTM, CDR2 ANQGSEA. This CDR3 spans 13 amino acids.

The chain is built from TRBV3-1 and TRBJ2-7, with TRBD1 as a possible D gene (5 bases). Trimming pared 1 base from V and 5 bases from J, leaving 12 bases between. CDR1 is LGHDT, CDR2 YNNKEL, per germline (reference sequence). This CDR3 spans 14 amino acids. The CDR3 reads CASSQAGRDHEQYF. As DNA, the CDR3 is TGTGCCAGCAGCCAAGCTGGCAGGGATCACGAGCAGTACTTC.

This chain joins TRBV30 and TRBJ1-5; D is unclear. The V gene's germline CDR1 is GTSNPN and CDR2 SVGIG (reference sequence). V lost 6 bases, J lost 3 bases, and 12 bases lay in between. The CDR3 loop spans 13 amino acids. This CDR3 is CACNVEDNQPQHF. CDR3 in DNA: TGTGCCTGTAACGTAGAAGACAATCAGCCCCAGCATTTT.

The CDR3 is CSAPRSGRDEKLFF. CDR3 sequence (DNA): TGCAGTGCCCCGAGGAGCGGGAGGGATGAAAAACTGTTTTTT. V usage is TRBV20-1 and J usage is TRBJ1-4; the D is unclear. Germline CDR1 reads DFQATT; CDR2 reads SNEGSKA (reference sequence). Trimming shortened V by 6 bases and J by 6 bases, and 17 bases separated the two germline ends. The CDR3 covers 14 residues.

In this sample, this clonotype turned up a few times. CDR3 coding DNA: TGTGCCAGCAGCTTAGAGGGCGCTTATAGCAATCAGCCCCAGCATTTT. It codes for CASSLEGAYSNQPQHF. The genes are TRBV7-2 and TRBJ1-5; D unclear. The V end lost 1 base, the J end lost 0 bases, and 10 bases lay between the germline ends. The CDR3 covers 16 residues. CDR1 is SGHTA and CDR2 is FQGNSA in the germline V gene. The variable domain in full, completed from reference TRBV7-2 and TRBJ1-5, reads GAGVSQSPSNKVTEKGKDVELRCDPISGHTALYWYRQSLGQGLEFLIYFQGNSAPDKSGLPSDRFSAERTGGSVSTLTIQRTQQEDSAVYLCASSLEGAYSNQPQHFGDGTRLSIL.

This clonotype was found a few times. The gene calls are TRBV3-1 and TRBJ2-7, with 9 positions matching TRBD2. Losses at the gene ends were 1 base for V and 3 bases for J; bases not matched to a gene: 4. This CDR3 has 15 residues. CDR1 and CDR2 from the germline V gene are LGHDT and YNNKEL (reference sequence). CDR3 bases: TGTGCCAGCAGCCAAGCGGGACTAGCTGGCTACGAGCAGTACTTC. This translates into CASSQAGLAGYEQYF.

This clonotype was counted between two and nine times. This rearrangement joins TRBV5-1 to TRBJ2-2, with no clear D. V lost 5 bases to trimming and J lost 3 bases, with 11 bases between them. In germline, CDR1 is SGHRS, CDR2 YFSETQ. This CDR3 contains 14 residues. The CDR3 bases are TGCGCCAGCAGTTCGGAGTCCCACACCGGGGAGCTGTTTTTT. Translating gives CASSSESHTGELFF.

The rearrangement uses TRBV3-1 and TRBJ2-3; D unresolved. The CDR3 has 15 amino acids. Germline CDR1 reads LGHDT; CDR2 reads YNNKEL (reference sequence). Trimming pared 1 base from V and 2 bases from J, leaving 10 bases between. CDR3: CASSQVTSDTDTQYF. CDR3 DNA: TGTGCCAGCAGCCAAGTGACAAGCGACACAGATACGCAGTATTTT.

This clonotype was found many times. The chain joins TRBV27 to TRBJ2-7; the match to TRBD2 covers 8 bases. The ends lost 4 bases at V and 3 bases at J; junction bases unmatched: 5. Germline V gene data show CDR1 as MNHEY and CDR2 as SMNVEV (reference sequence). The length of the CDR3 is 14 residues. CDR3 bases: TGTGCCAGCAGTTCTCGGGGGGGGTACTACGAGCAGTACTTC. It is translated as CASSSRGGYYEQYF.

The gene calls are TRBV7-9 and TRBJ2-7, with a tentative D call TRBD1 (6 bases). V was shortened by 7 bases and J by 4 bases, with 14 bases between the two germline ends. CDR1 SEHNR and CDR2 FQNEAQ come from the germline V gene (reference sequence). The CDR3 runs 13 residues. The CDR3 reads CASTRGVRYEQYF. As DNA, the CDR3 is TGTGCCAGCACCAGGGGAGTCCGGTACGAGCAGTACTTC.

This clonotype has a handful of counts. The rearrangement uses TRBV30 and TRBJ1-5; D perhaps matches TRBD1 (5 bases). V lost 0 bases and J lost 5, with 11 bases in between. Germline CDR1 and CDR2: GTSNPN and SVGIG (reference sequence). This CDR3 spans 14 amino acids. CDR3 DNA sequence: TGTGCCTGGAGTGTACTAGACAGCCATCAGCCCCAGCATTTT. Translating gives CAWSVLDSHQPQHF.

This clonotype was recorded only once. Just one base apart from a much larger clone, this may be a read error. The V call is TRBV2, the J call TRBJ1-6; D possibly corresponds to TRBD1 (5 bases). Germline V gene sequence: CDR1 SNHLY, CDR2 FYNNEI. The CDR3 runs to 15 residues. V was trimmed by 6 bases and J by 4 bases, leaving 13 bases between them. CDR3 amino acids: CASRGDRHYNSPLHF. CDR3 sequence (DNA): TGTGCCAGCAGGGGGGACCGGCATTATAATTCACCCCTCCACTTT.

This clonotype was seen at least ten times. V is TRBV7-2 and J is TRBJ2-2, with 11 bases lining up with TRBD2. CDR1 SGHTA and CDR2 FQGNSA come from the germline V gene. The CDR3 has 15 amino acids. The J segment lost 5 bases and the V segment lost 7 bases, leaving 6 bases of the junction unmatched. CDR3: CASTPGLAETGELFF. Here the CDR3 DNA reads TGTGCCAGCACCCCGGGACTAGCGGAAACCGGGGAGCTGTTTTTT.

At least ten counts were recorded for this clonotype. This rearrangement joins TRBV6-1 to TRBJ2-1, with TRBD2 matching over 8 bases. Germline V CDR1 and CDR2: MNHNS, SASEGT. The CDR3 loop spans 16 amino acids. V trimming: 3 bases; J trimming: 8 bases; junction bases outside the gene matches: 12. The CDR3 sequence: CASSDPTSEGRHEQFF. CDR3 DNA sequence: TGTGCCAGCAGTGACCCGACTAGCGAGGGTAGGCATGAGCAGTTCTTC.

This clonotype was recorded a few times. The CDR3 DNA reads as TGTGCCAGCAGCCCGGGACAGGGCATTTTAACTAATGAAAAACTGTTTTTT. As protein: CASSPGQGILTNEKLFF. The chain combines TRBV3-1 with TRBJ1-4, with 9 bases that match TRBD1. V lost 4 bases, J lost 1 base, and 7 bases stayed unmatched. Germline loops: CDR1 LGHDT, CDR2 YNNKEL (reference sequence). The CDR3 contains 17 residues.

This chain uses TRBV24-1 with TRBJ1-5; tentative D call: TRBD1 (6 bases). This CDR3 is built from 13 residues. Germline V gene lookup returns CDR1 KGHDR and CDR2 SFDVKD. V was shortened by 7 bases and J by 3 bases, with 9 bases between the two germline ends. CDR3 region: CATRRDTNQPQHF. The CDR3, as DNA: TGTGCCACCAGAAGGGACACCAATCAGCCCCAGCATTTT.

This clonotype came up many times. The rearrangement links TRBV28 to TRBJ1-2, with a possible D match to TRBD1 (6 bases). The V end lost 6 bases, the J end lost 3 bases, and 17 bases lay between the germline ends. This CDR3 region has 15 residues. Germline V CDR1 and CDR2: MDHEN, SYDVKM. Written as DNA, the CDR3 is TGTGCCAGCAGACCGAGGGGGGAGGGCTACTATGGCTACACCTTC. It yields the protein CASRPRGEGYYGYTF.